The clone carrying this T cell receptor beta chain came up many times. The antigen remains undetermined. This sample was included in a study of early T cells in non-severe SARS-CoV-2 infection. Study information: Unpaired chains resulted from sequencing bulk RNA of unsorted whole blood.

General observations from the study: VDJdb matching skewed toward anti-spike CD8 responses, missing private and CD4 specificities.

Researchers tagged individual cDNA molecules with unique molecular identifiers. Using its own MiXCR run on the 5' RACE reads, TCRdb lists one record per CDR3 protein. The sample carries 25,000 to 35,000 distinct CDR3 sequences, around 4.4% recorded once. This clonotype was obtained from an adult who was a healthcare worker with PCR-confirmed SARS-CoV-2 infection or an uninfected control (not recorded which). The sequencing input was whole blood.

The chain's CDR3 is CAISGGAETYEQYF. DNA of the CDR3: TGTGCCATCAGTGGCGGGGCAGAAACCTACGAGCAGTACTTC. The chain joins TRBV10-3 to TRBJ2-7; TRBD2 is a possible D gene (6 bases). Germline V CDR1 and CDR2: ENHRY, SYGVKD. This CDR3 region has 14 residues. V shed 4 bases and J shed 2 bases, with 12 bases lying between them.